Below, 2 T cell receptor beta chains from the same sample are listed, as sequenced in a study of blood T cells in healthy people across ages. PCR was performed a second time for about 7 to 11 cycles using a sample-barcoded 5' primer and a J-beta primer mix. TCRdb re-derived calls from the 5' RACE reads in MiXCR, one entry per CDR3 protein. The profile shows 1.5 million to 2 million distinct CDR3 sequences, roughly 27% of them singletons. The sample taken for sequencing was blood. All receptors come from a woman younger than 45 in good health.

This clonotype has only a few counts. This chain uses TRBV6-1 with TRBJ2-3; D remains ambiguous. V was clipped by 0 bases and J by 5 bases, with 6 bases between them. The CDR3 covers 13 residues. Looked up from germline, CDR1 is MNHNS and CDR2 is SASEGT. The chain's CDR3 is CASSEARRDTQYF. CDR3 in DNA: TGTGCCAGCAGTGAAGCGCGGAGAGATACGCAGTATTTT.

The chain has TRBV7-3 and TRBJ2-1; the match to TRBD2 covers 10 bases. From germline, CDR1 is SGHTA and CDR2 FQGTGA. CDR3 length: 15 residues. Trimming cost V 5 bases and J 12 bases; bases outside gene matches: 13. CDR3 in DNA: TGTGCCAGCAGCCCGTCGAGCGGGGGGGCGCATGCGCAGTTCTTC. It translates to CASSPSSGGAHAQFF.